The 31 T cell receptor beta chains below all came from one sample that was sequenced in a study of cytomegalovirus exposure and HLA in healthy donors. The PCR contained 60 Vbeta and 13 Jbeta primers. TCRdb keeps only in-frame clones here, not all; method: immunoSEQ multiplex PCR. The sample lists 150,000 to 200,000 clones; 81% were seen once. Material: PBMCs. Source of these receptors: a woman aged 18-35 years in good health and CMV-seropositive.

J is TRBJ1-4 and V is TRBV6-4; D is possibly TRBD1 (5 bases). Germline values: CDR1 MRHNA, CDR2 SNTAGT. Trimming took off 4 bases at V and 5 bases at J, with 11 bases between the two ends. This CDR3 has 14 amino acids. CDR3 nucleotides: TGTGCCAGCAGTGTTGGAACAGGAAATGAAAAACTGTTTTTT. It translates to CASSVGTGNEKLFF.

In DNA, the CDR3 is TGTGCCAGCAGCCAGGACAGGGCCTATGGCTACACCTTC. It yields the protein CASSQDRAYGYTF. V and J are TRBV13 and TRBJ1-2, with 8 bases matching TRBD1. CDR1 and CDR2 from the germline V gene are PRHDT and FYEKMQ (reference sequence). V lost 5 bases, J lost 4 bases, and 3 bases stayed unmatched. This CDR3 comprises 13 residues. The full variable domain, its missing parts supplied by reference TRBV13 and TRBJ1-2, is AAGVIQSPRHLIKEKRETATLKCYPIPRHDTVYWYQQGPGQDPQFLISFYEKMQSDKGSIPDRFSAQQFSDYHSELNMSSLELGDSALYFCASSQDRAYGYTFGSGTRLTVV.

V and J are TRBV6-6 and TRBJ2-7; D is possibly TRBD1 (6 bases). V lost 6 bases to trimming and J lost 3 bases, with 9 bases between them. The length of the CDR3 is 12 residues. The germline CDR1 and CDR2 sequences are MNHNY and SVGAGI (reference sequence). The CDR3 here is CASRTQGYEQYF. Here the CDR3 DNA reads TGTGCCAGCAGGACACAGGGCTACGAGCAGTACTTC.

The rearrangement links TRBV7-9 to TRBJ2-1; D is possibly TRBD2 (5 bases). The CDR3 is 17 residues long. Deletions cut 2 bases from V and 4 bases from J, with 18 bases between. The germline V gene encodes CDR1 SEHNR and CDR2 FQNEAQ (reference sequence). The CDR3 protein is CASSLIVGLADYNEQFF. The CDR3 region has the DNA TGTGCCAGCAGCTTAATTGTCGGGCTAGCCGATTACAATGAGCAGTTCTTC.

V and J are TRBV7-9 and TRBJ1-6; 8 positions match TRBD1. Germline trimming cut 6 bases from V and 9 bases from J; bases unmatched to any gene: 4. Germline-derived CDR1 and CDR2 are SEHNR and FQNEAQ (reference sequence). The CDR3 covers 13 residues. As DNA, the CDR3 is TGTGCCAGCAGGACAGGGGAAGCTTCACCCCTCCACTTT. It translates to CASRTGEASPLHF.

The chain recombines TRBV6-1 with TRBJ1-2, with 7 nucleotides matching TRBD1. Germline CDR1 MNHNS, CDR2 SASEGT. V lost 5 bases and J lost 0; bases outside the gene matches: 6. The CDR3 consists of 15 residues. CDR3 protein: CASSRQGSTNYGYTF. The CDR3 coding sequence is TGTGCCAGCAGTAGACAGGGTTCTACTAACTATGGCTACACCTTC.

As for this clone: Other DNA sequences from this sample encode an identical CDR3 as well. Here the CDR3 reads CASSTQGGIAGELFF. The CDR3 DNA is TGTGCCAGCAGTACCCAGGGAGGAATTGCCGGGGAGCTGTTTTTT. The chain employs TRBV6-5 and TRBJ2-2, with D possibly being TRBD2 (6 bases). Trimming left V 5 bases short and J 6 bases short, with 16 bases between. The germline gives CDR1 MNHEY, CDR2 SVGAGI. There are 15 residues in the CDR3.

This clone came up once. V gene TRBV7-9 combines with J gene TRBJ2-1; 8 nucleotides agree with TRBD2. With V trimmed by 3 bases and J by 4 bases, 5 bases remained unmatched. The CDR3 has 15 amino acids. Germline CDR1 and CDR2: SEHNR and FQNEAQ (reference sequence). CDR3 in DNA: TGTGCCAGCAGCTTCAGCGGGGGATCTTACAATGAGCAGTTCTTC. Protein sequence: CASSFSGGSYNEQFF.

The sample holds a few counts of this clone. The chain joins TRBV7-9 to TRBJ1-3; D not certain. The CDR3 sequence is 16 residues long. Trimming took 3 bases from V and 0 from J, leaving 12 bases between them. Germline V gene sequence: CDR1 SEHNR, CDR2 FQNEAQ (reference sequence). The CDR3 DNA follows: TGTGCCAGCAGCTTGCCGACACCGAGCTCTGGAAACACCATATATTTT. Residues: CASSLPTPSSGNTIYF.

The J gene is TRBJ1-6, the V gene TRBV5-8; D may be TRBD1 (5 bases). CDR1 and CDR2 (germline): SGHTS, YDEGEE. This CDR3 comprises 15 residues. V lost 1 base to trimming and J lost 10 bases, with 15 bases between them. This CDR3 is CASSLRSFRGSPLHF. DNA of the CDR3: TGTGCCAGCAGCTTGCGGTCTTTTAGGGGATCACCCCTCCACTTT.

J is TRBJ2-2 and V is TRBV5-1, with D possibly TRBD1 on 6 matching bases. With 3 bases removed from V and 5 bases from J, the gap between germline ends came to 20 bases. Germline values: CDR1 SGHRS, CDR2 YFSETQ. The CDR3 runs 17 residues. CDR3 DNA sequence: TGCGCCAGCAGCTCCGGACAGTACCCCGTACTTACCGGGGAGCTGTTTTTT. Residues: CASSSGQYPVLTGELFF.

The chain couples TRBV18 to TRBJ2-7; 9 nucleotides match TRBD1. V lost 4 bases and J lost 3; bases outside the gene matches: 7. The CDR3 totals 15 residues. Per germline, CDR1 KGHSH and CDR2 LQKENI. The CDR3 bases are TGTGCCAGCTCACTAAAGGGACAGGGTATCTACGAGCAGTACTTC. Translation: CASSLKGQGIYEQYF.

V gene TRBV5-1 combines with J gene TRBJ2-3; 8 bases are shared with TRBD2. The CDR3 extends over 16 amino acids. The J segment lost 4 bases and the V segment lost 0 bases, leaving 7 bases of the junction unmatched. Germline V gives CDR1 SGHRS, CDR2 YFSETQ. The CDR3, as DNA: TGCGCCAGCAGCTTGGTTTGGCGGGGGGACGCAGATACGCAGTATTTT. Its translation: CASSLVWRGDADTQYF. Drawing the rest from reference TRBV5-1 and TRBJ2-3, the complete variable domain is KAGVTQTPRYLIKTRGQQVTLSCSPISGHRSVSWYQQTPGQGLQFLFEYFSETQRNKGNFPGRFSGRQFSNSRSEMNVSTLELGDSALYLCASSLVWRGDADTQYFGPGTRLTVL.

CDR3 loop: CASSQDNREFYYGYTF. The CDR3, as DNA: TGCGCCAGCAGCCAAGATAATCGGGAATTCTACTATGGCTACACCTTC. This chain links TRBV4-1 with TRBJ1-2; D uncertain. This CDR3 has 16 residues. CDR1 is MGHRA and CDR2 is YSYEKL in the germline V gene. Trimming shortened V by 0 bases and J by 3 bases, and 14 bases separated the two germline ends.

This clone was picked up a small number of times. V gene TRBV10-3 combines with J gene TRBJ2-3; D possibly corresponds to TRBD2 (5 bases). Germline assignment: CDR1 ENHRY and CDR2 SYGVKD. V lost 5 bases and J 5 bases, leaving 17 bases between the germline ends. This CDR3 contains 15 residues. The CDR3 protein is CAISLTGPGVDTQYF. CDR3 in DNA: TGTGCCATCAGTCTTACGGGCCCCGGGGTAGATACGCAGTATTTT.

The genes are TRBV6-1 and TRBJ1-5; 8 positions agree with TRBD1. The CDR3 sequence is 12 residues long. Germline values: CDR1 MNHNS, CDR2 SASEGT. V lost 10 bases and J lost 11; bases outside the gene matches: 10. The CDR3 DNA reads TGTGCCACCAAATACAGGGACAGGACCCAGCATTTT. Translation gives CATKYRDRTQHF.

This clone showed up just once. V is TRBV7-8 and J is TRBJ1-2; D unclear. V was cut by 5 bases and J by 4 bases, with 23 bases left in between. This CDR3 contains 17 residues. Looked up from germline, CDR1 is SGHVS and CDR2 is FQNEAQ. In DNA form, the CDR3 reads TGTGCCAGCAGCGTACTCTTCCGGGAAGGGAAGACCTATGGCTACACCTTC. Translation: CASSVLFREGKTYGYTF.

The chain uses TRBV7-9 and TRBJ2-7; 9 positions agree with TRBD1. Germline CDR1 reads SEHNR; CDR2 reads FQNEAQ (reference sequence). J was trimmed by 0 bases and V by 3 bases; bases with no gene match: 3. There are 15 residues in the CDR3. This chain's CDR3 is CASSFRDRDSYEQYF. The CDR3 DNA is TGTGCCAGCAGCTTCCGGGACAGGGACTCCTACGAGCAGTACTTC.

The rearrangement uses TRBV9 and TRBJ2-7; D call uncertain. There are 14 residues in the CDR3. The germline gives CDR1 SGDLS, CDR2 YYNGEE. Trimming cost V 0 bases and J 2 bases, with 9 bases left between them. This chain's CDR3 is CASSVEAGPYEQYF. For the CDR3, the DNA is TGTGCCAGCAGCGTAGAGGCAGGTCCCTACGAGCAGTACTTC. The full variable domain, its missing parts supplied by reference TRBV9 and TRBJ2-7, is DSGVTQTPKHLITATGQRVTLRCSPRSGDLSVYWYQQSLDQGLQFLIQYYNGEERAKGNILERFSAQQFPDLHSELNLSSLELGDSALYFCASSVEAGPYEQYFGPGTRLTVT.

This sequence joins TRBV19 and TRBJ1-1; D call uncertain. Germline-derived CDR1 and CDR2 are LNHDA and SQIVND (reference sequence). Between the trimmed V and J ends, which lost 5 bases and 1 base, there was a span of 14 bases. This CDR3 comprises 15 residues. In nucleotides, the CDR3 is TGTGCCAGTAGTTCCTTTGTGTTGGCGAACACTGAAGCTTTCTTT. Its translation: CASSSFVLANTEAFF.

Only one count was recorded for this clone. The chain recombines TRBV5-6 with TRBJ2-5; 8 bases agree with TRBD1. V gave up 7 bases and J gave up 3 bases; unmatched junction bases: 2. The CDR3 is made up of 12 amino acids. The germline CDR1 and CDR2 sequences are SGHDT and YYEEEE. CDR3 region: CASGQGEETQYF. CDR3 DNA sequence: TGTGCCAGCGGACAGGGTGAAGAGACCCAGTACTTC.

V is TRBV2 and J is TRBJ2-1, with 9 positions matching TRBD1. Germline CDR1 is SNHLY and CDR2 is FYNNEI. CDR3 size: 15 residues. J gave up 2 bases and V 6 bases, and 5 bases lay outside the gene matches. The CDR3 spells CASSARQGAYNEQFF. The CDR3 DNA reads TGTGCCAGCAGCGCGAGACAGGGGGCCTACAATGAGCAGTTCTTC.

V is TRBV11-2 and J is TRBJ1-2; TRBD1 might be the D (5 bases). Germline-derived CDR1 and CDR2 are SGHAT and FQNNGV. The CDR3 runs 14 residues. The V and J ends lost 5 bases and 7 bases respectively, with 17 bases between them. CDR3 residues: CASSGYQGIRGYTF. CDR3 DNA: TGTGCCAGCAGCGGTTACCAGGGAATTCGTGGCTACACCTTC.

The CDR3 loop is CASSLGGGRNEQFF. In DNA form, the CDR3 reads TGCGCCAGCAGCTTGGGCGGGGGCCGTAATGAGCAGTTCTTC. The J gene is TRBJ2-1, the V gene TRBV5-1, with D possibly matching TRBD2 (7 bases). The CDR3 length is 14 residues. Trimming took 0 bases from V and 7 from J, leaving 11 bases between them. In germline, CDR1 is SGHRS, CDR2 YFSETQ.

The V gene is TRBV7-8, the J gene TRBJ1-2, with 8 bases matching TRBD1. This CDR3 contains 16 residues. CDR1 is SGHVS and CDR2 is FQNEAQ in the germline V gene. V lost 0 bases, J lost 4 bases, and 7 bases stayed unmatched. The CDR3: CASSLAFRTGPYGYTF. The CDR3 coding sequence is TGTGCCAGCAGCTTAGCTTTTAGGACAGGGCCCTATGGCTACACCTTC.

The chain links TRBV6-1 to TRBJ1-5, with no clear D. The CDR3 consists of 13 residues. V gave up 5 bases and J gave up 1 base, with 6 bases separating them. CDR1 and CDR2 from the germline V gene are MNHNS and SASEGT. The CDR3 sequence is CASSTESNQPQHF. In DNA, the CDR3 is TGTGCCAGCAGTACAGAGAGCAATCAGCCCCAGCATTTT.

CDR3 sequence (DNA): TGTGCCAGCAGTCCAACCGGGACTAACACAGATACGCAGTATTTT. It is translated as CASSPTGTNTDTQYF. The chain joins TRBV7-2 to TRBJ2-3; 7 nucleotides line up with TRBD2. The CDR3 is 15 residues long. Germline assignment: CDR1 SGHTA and CDR2 FQGNSA. Unmatched junction bases numbered 8, after V lost 6 bases and J lost 2 bases.

The rearrangement links TRBV29-1 to TRBJ1-1, with D possibly matching TRBD1 (5 bases). This CDR3 spans 13 amino acids. Germline assignment: CDR1 SQVTM and CDR2 ANQGSEA. V lost 6 bases to trimming and J lost 4 bases, with 15 bases between them. CDR3 bases: TGCAGCGTCGGGGGGGGACTCGGCACTGAAGCTTTCTTT. Encoded protein: CSVGGGLGTEAFF.

The chain couples TRBV4-2 to TRBJ2-2, with D maybe TRBD1 (6 bases). V was clipped by 4 bases and J by 1 base, with 10 bases between them. Germline V CDR1 and CDR2: LGHNA, YNFKEQ. CDR3 length: 15 residues. CDR3 amino acids: CASSLRTENTGELFF. The CDR3 bases are TGTGCCAGCAGCCTCAGGACAGAGAACACCGGGGAGCTGTTTTTT.

V gene TRBV14 combines with J gene TRBJ1-3; TRBD1 agrees at 7 bases. Germline loops: CDR1 SGHDN, CDR2 FVKESK. V was clipped by 0 bases and J by 1 base; unmatched bases: 6. The length of the CDR3 is 17 residues. CDR3 residues: CASSQDDRAKSGNTIYF. CDR3 sequence (DNA): TGTGCCAGCAGCCAAGATGACAGGGCCAAATCTGGAAACACCATATATTTT.

The chain employs TRBV2 and TRBJ1-5; no clear D. This CDR3 has 13 residues. The V end lost 6 bases, the J end lost 7 bases, and 13 bases lay between the germline ends. Germline values: CDR1 SNHLY, CDR2 FYNNEI. CDR3 protein: CASRGGVQQPQHF. The CDR3 DNA sequence: TGTGCCAGCAGGGGTGGAGTACAACAGCCCCAGCATTTT.